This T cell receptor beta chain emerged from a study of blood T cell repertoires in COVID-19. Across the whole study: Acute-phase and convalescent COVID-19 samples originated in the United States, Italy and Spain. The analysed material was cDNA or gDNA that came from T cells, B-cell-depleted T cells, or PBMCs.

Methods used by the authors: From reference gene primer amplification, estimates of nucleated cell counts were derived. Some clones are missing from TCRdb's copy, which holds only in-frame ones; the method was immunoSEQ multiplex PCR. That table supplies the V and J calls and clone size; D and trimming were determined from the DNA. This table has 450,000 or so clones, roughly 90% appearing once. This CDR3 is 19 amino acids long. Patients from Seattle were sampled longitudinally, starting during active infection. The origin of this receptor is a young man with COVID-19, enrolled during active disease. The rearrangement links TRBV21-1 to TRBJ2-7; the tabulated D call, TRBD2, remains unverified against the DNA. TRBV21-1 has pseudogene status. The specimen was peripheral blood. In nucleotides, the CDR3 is TGTGCCAGCAGCAAACTGCTCCCCGGACTAGCGGGAGGGCTCTACGAGCAGTACTTC. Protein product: CASSKLLPGLAGGLYEQYF.